This T cell receptor beta chain was profiled in a study of blood T cells in healthy people across ages. The germline V and J ends were trimmed by 4 bases and 1 base, with 8 bases remaining between them. This CDR3 region has 14 residues. It was with a sample-barcoded 5' primer and a J-beta primer mix that a second PCR of roughly 7 to 12 cycles was run. CDR3-containing paired-end reads numbered at least 2.5 million in each sample. TCRdb processed the 5' RACE reads anew with MiXCR; each CDR3 protein has one entry. The sample lists under 2 million distinct CDR3 sequences, about 32% occurring once. Sequencing input: blood. J is TRBJ2-1 and V is TRBV12-3 or TRBV12-4, with D unclear. The origin of this receptor is a woman between 25 and 40 years old in good health. The CDR3 reads CASSSVKSYNEQFF. CDR3 DNA sequence: TGTGCCAGCAGTTCAGTAAAGTCCTACAATGAGCAGTTCTTC.